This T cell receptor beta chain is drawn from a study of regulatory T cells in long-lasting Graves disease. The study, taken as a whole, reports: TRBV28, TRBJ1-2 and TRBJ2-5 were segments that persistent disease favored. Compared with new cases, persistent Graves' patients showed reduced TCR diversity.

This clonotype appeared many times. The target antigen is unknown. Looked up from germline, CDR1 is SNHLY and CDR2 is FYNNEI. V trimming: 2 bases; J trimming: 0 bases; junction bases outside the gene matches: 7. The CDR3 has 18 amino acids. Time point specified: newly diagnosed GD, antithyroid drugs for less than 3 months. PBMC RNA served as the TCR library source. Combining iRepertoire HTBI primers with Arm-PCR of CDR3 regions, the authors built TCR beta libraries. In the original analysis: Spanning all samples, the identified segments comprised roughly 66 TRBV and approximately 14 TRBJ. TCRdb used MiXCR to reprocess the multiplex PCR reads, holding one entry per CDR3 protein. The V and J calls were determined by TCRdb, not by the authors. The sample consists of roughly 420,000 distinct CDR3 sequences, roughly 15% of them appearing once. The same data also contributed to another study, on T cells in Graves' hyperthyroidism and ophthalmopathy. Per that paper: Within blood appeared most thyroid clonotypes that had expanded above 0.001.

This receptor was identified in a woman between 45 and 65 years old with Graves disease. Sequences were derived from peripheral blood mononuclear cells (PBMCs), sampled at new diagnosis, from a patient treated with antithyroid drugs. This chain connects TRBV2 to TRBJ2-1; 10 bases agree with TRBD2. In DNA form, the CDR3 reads TGTGCCAGCAGTGAATTGGCTAGCGGGAGCCCCTCCTACAATGAGCAGTTCTTC. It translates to CASSELASGSPSYNEQFF. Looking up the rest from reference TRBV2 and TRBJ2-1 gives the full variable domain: EPEVTQTPSHQVTQMGQEVILRCVPISNHLYFYWYRQILGQKVEFLVSFYNNEISEKSEIFDDQFSVERPDGSNFTLKIRSTKLEDSAMYFCASSELASGSPSYNEQFFGPGTRLTVL.